This T cell receptor beta chain was recorded in a study of OX40 agonist ivuxolimab in advanced cancers. Study information: Ivuxolimab, an antibody acting as an agonist of OX40 (CD134), was used to treat patients. Partial response was recorded in three patients: one hepatocellular carcinoma and two cutaneous melanoma cases.

Profiled with immunoSEQ multiplex PCR; TCRdb holds only in-frame clones, not every one. The table includes nearly 25,000 clones, about 80% detected once. V dropped 4 bases and J dropped 5 bases, with 16 bases sitting between them. Per the germline V gene, CDR1 is SGHRS and CDR2 is YFSETQ. The CDR3 has 15 residues. This TCR came from an adult with an advanced solid tumor such as melanoma, head and neck, liver or kidney cancer. The chain recombines TRBV5-1 with TRBJ1-5; tentatively, D is TRBD1 (5 bases). This specimen consisted of CD4+ or CD8+ T cells sorted from blood, obtained in a trial of the OX40 agonist ivuxolimab. The CDR3 coding sequence is TGCGCCAGCAGCCCGGAGGGGCAGGGTCATCAGCCCCAGCATTTT. This encodes CASSPEGQGHQPQHF.